This passage covers 9 T cell receptor beta chains from one sample sequenced in a study of T cells in Graves' hyperthyroidism and ophthalmopathy (dated by TCRdb to about 2019). The library was generated by multiplex PCR. Sequencing relied on an Illumina HiSeq 2000. The TCR beta CDR3 regions were amplified from the RNA transcripts. For the first round of RT-PCR on the TCR CDR3, the HTBI primer set was used together with the Qiagen OneStep RT-PCR kit. The public reads were reanalyzed by TCRdb: fastp trimming at Q25, MiXCR alignment, in-frame beta chains only. Every distinct CDR3 protein forms one entry, paired with its most common genes and DNA. The sample profile shows roughly 740,000 distinct CDR3 sequences; about a sixth of them were found once. 8.4% of the sample is taken by the ten largest. Material for sequencing was blood. The source is a man in his late teens or twenties with Graves' hyperthyroidism.

DNA of the CDR3: TGTGCCACCAGCAGAGACTGGACAGGGGGTGGTTCACCCCTCCACTTT. It codes for CATSRDWTGGGSPLHF. The chain combines TRBV15 with TRBJ1-6; TRBD1 matches at 10 bases. J was trimmed by 9 bases and V by 0 bases; bases with no gene match: 5. Germline V gene data show CDR1 as LNHNV and CDR2 as YYDKDF (reference sequence). The CDR3 length is 16 residues. Complete variable domain (other parts from reference TRBV15 and TRBJ1-6): DAMVIQNPRYQVTQFGKPVTLSCSQTLNHNVMYWYQQKSSQAPKLLFHYYDKDFNNEADTPDNFQSRRPNTSFCFLDIRSPGLGDTAMYLCATSRDWTGGGSPLHFGNGTRLTVT.

Concerning this clonotype: A much larger clone differs by one base, so this may be a read error. The J gene is TRBJ2-7, the V gene TRBV7-6, with 10 nucleotides matching TRBD1. Germline values: CDR1 SGHVS, CDR2 FNYEAQ. The CDR3 has 17 amino acids. CDR3 in amino acids: CTSSLRNSGTGDDEQYF. CDR3 bases: TGTACCAGCAGCTTGAGGAACTCCGGGACAGGGGACGACGAGCAGTACTTC.

CDR3 sequence (DNA): TGTGCCAGCAGCTTGGCTTCGGCGGTGGGGGCGGACGAGCAGTACTTC. Residues: CASSLASAVGADEQYF. This chain joins TRBV5-8 and TRBJ2-7; perhaps TRBD1 as D (6 bases). Trimming stripped 0 bases from V and 5 bases from J, with 18 bases between. In germline, CDR1 is SGHTS, CDR2 YDEGEE. This CDR3 region has 16 residues.

The sample holds many counts of this clonotype. The chain links TRBV7-9 to TRBJ2-1; 11 positions match TRBD2. CDR1 and CDR2 (germline): SEHNR, FQNEAQ (reference sequence). The CDR3 extends over 18 amino acids. V lost 3 bases, J lost 5 bases, and 12 bases stayed unmatched. CDR3: CASSFSGRAVERNNEQFF. The DNA of the CDR3 is TGTGCCAGCAGCTTTAGCGGGAGGGCCGTAGAGCGTAACAATGAGCAGTTCTTC.

This clonotype was observed at least ten times. V usage is TRBV27 and J usage is TRBJ1-1; no reliable D call. V lost 7 bases and J lost 10, with 19 bases in between. The CDR3 length is 13 residues. Germline V CDR1 and CDR2: MNHEY, SMNVEV (reference sequence). In DNA form, the CDR3 reads TGTGCCAGCACCTTTCGACGGGGAAGCAGAGCTTTCTTT. Translation: CASTFRRGSRAFF.

At least ten counts were recorded for this clonotype. The chain recombines TRBV28 with TRBJ1-1; unclear D gene. The CDR3 loop spans 14 amino acids. Germline V gene sequence: CDR1 MDHEN, CDR2 SYDVKM. The V gene lost 5 bases and the J gene lost 0 bases, with 10 bases spanning the gap. The DNA for the CDR3 is TGTGCCAGCAGTCCATACGGACTGAACACTGAAGCTTTCTTT. Translation gives CASSPYGLNTEAFF.

V and J are TRBV20-1 and TRBJ1-2; 7 positions match TRBD1. The CDR3 is made up of 13 amino acids. The V gene end was trimmed by 3 bases and the J gene end by 5 bases; junction bases not matched to a gene: 6. Germline assignment: CDR1 DFQATT and CDR2 SNEGSKA (reference sequence). CDR3 sequence: CSASKQGMYGYTF. The DNA for the CDR3 is TGCAGTGCTAGTAAACAGGGGATGTATGGCTACACCTTC.

The chain links TRBV4-1 to TRBJ2-7, with a tentative D call TRBD1 (6 bases). The germline V gene has CDR1 MGHRA and CDR2 YSYEKL. This CDR3 region has 16 residues. V lost 1 base, J lost 2 bases, and 15 bases lay in between. This CDR3 is CASSQGPLTGPYEQYF. The CDR3 DNA sequence: TGCGCCAGCAGCCAAGGCCCCTTGACAGGTCCCTACGAGCAGTACTTC.

This clonotype was detected many times. The chain carries TRBV7-8 and TRBJ2-1; TRBD2 matches at 7 bases. Germline CDR1 SGHVS, CDR2 FQNEAQ. V was pared by 5 bases and J by 3 bases, with 7 bases of the junction left unmatched. The CDR3 loop spans 15 amino acids. The CDR3 protein is CASSLREELYNEQFF. DNA for the CDR3: TGTGCCAGCAGCCTCCGGGAGGAGCTCTACAATGAGCAGTTCTTC.